This TCR beta chain emerged from a study of regulatory T cells in long-lasting Graves disease. To make TCR beta libraries, researchers used iRepertoire HTBI primers and Arm-PCR of CDR3 regions. TCRdb ran MiXCR on the multiplex PCR reads and lists one entry per CDR3 protein. This table has 400,000 to 450,000 distinct CDR3 sequences, 16% appearing once. This sample's time point: newly diagnosed GD, antithyroid drugs for less than 3 months. Researchers made the TCR library from RNA that was extracted from PBMCs. Whole-study results and caveats: Graves' patients with persistent disease showed TCR diversity lower than patients newly diagnosed.

This clonotype was counted at least ten times. What it recognizes is unknown. These data also featured in a second study, about T cells in Graves' hyperthyroidism and ophthalmopathy. In that study: Exclusion of patients followed from uncontrolled infection, other autoimmune disease, pregnancy or lactation.

The starting material was peripheral blood mononuclear cells (PBMCs), obtained at new diagnosis, from a patient treated with antithyroid drugs. This clonotype was obtained from a woman in her 30s with Graves disease.

In DNA form, the CDR3 reads TGTGCCAGCAGTTGGGGGGCAGCGGGATCGAAGGAGACCCAGTACTTC. This gives the protein CASSWGAAGSKETQYF. V usage is TRBV28 and J usage is TRBJ2-5, with D possibly being TRBD2 (7 bases). The germline V gene has CDR1 MDHEN and CDR2 SYDVKM. The CDR3 totals 16 residues. Trimming stripped 4 bases from V and 5 bases from J, with 20 bases between.